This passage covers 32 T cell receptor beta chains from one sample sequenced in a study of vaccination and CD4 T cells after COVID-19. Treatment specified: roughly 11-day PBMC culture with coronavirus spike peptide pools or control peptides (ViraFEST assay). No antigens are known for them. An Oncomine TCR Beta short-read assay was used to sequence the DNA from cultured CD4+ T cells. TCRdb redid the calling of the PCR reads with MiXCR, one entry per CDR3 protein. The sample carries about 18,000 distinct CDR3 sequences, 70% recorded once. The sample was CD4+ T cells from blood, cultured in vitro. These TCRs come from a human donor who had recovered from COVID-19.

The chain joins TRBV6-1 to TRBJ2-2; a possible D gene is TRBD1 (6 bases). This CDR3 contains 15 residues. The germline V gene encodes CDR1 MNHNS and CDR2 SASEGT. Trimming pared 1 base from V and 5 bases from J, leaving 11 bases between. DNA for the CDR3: TGTGCCAGCAGTGAAGTCAGGGGAGAGACCGGGGAGCTGTTTTTT. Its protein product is CASSEVRGETGELFF.

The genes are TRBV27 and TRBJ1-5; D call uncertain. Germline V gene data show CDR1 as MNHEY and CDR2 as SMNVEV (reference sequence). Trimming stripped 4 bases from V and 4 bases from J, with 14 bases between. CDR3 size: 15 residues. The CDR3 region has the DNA TGTGCCAGCAGTTCTACCCGACTCTCTAATCAGCCCCAGCATTTT. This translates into CASSSTRLSNQPQHF.

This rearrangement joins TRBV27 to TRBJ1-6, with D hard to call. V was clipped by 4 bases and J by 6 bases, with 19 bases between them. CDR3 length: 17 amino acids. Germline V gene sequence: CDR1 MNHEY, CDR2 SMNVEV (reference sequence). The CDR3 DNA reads TGTGCCAGCAGTTCAAACGGACGGTTCGCCTCTAATTCACCCCTCCACTTT. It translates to CASSSNGRFASNSPLHF.

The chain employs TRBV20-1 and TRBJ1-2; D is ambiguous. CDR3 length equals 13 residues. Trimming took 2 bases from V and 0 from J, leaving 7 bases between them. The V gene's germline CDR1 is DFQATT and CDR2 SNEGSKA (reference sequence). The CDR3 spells CSARPVANYGYTF. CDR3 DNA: TGCAGTGCTAGACCTGTAGCTAACTATGGCTACACCTTC.

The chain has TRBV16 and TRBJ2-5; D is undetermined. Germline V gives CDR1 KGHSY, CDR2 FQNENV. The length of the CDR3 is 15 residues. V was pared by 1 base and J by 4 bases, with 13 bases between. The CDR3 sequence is CASSQWSGQLETQYF. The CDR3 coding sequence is TGTGCCAGCAGCCAATGGTCAGGCCAACTAGAGACCCAGTACTTC. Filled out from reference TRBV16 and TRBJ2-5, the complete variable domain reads GEEVAQTPKHLVRGEGQKAKLYCAPIKGHSYVFWYQQVLKNEFKFLISFQNENVFDETGMPKERFSAKCLPNSPCSLEIQATKLEDSAVYFCASSQWSGQLETQYFGPGTRLLVL.

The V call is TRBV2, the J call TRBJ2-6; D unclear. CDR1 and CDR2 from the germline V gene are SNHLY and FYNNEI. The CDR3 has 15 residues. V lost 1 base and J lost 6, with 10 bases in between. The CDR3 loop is CASSEGGTQANVLTF. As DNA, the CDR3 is TGTGCCAGCAGTGAAGGGGGTACTCAGGCCAACGTCCTGACTTTC.

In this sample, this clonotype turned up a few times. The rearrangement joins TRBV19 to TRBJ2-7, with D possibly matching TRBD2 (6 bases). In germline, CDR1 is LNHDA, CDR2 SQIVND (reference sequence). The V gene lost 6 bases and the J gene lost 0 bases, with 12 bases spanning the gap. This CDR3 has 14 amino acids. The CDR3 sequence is CASSPGANSYEQYF. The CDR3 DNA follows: TGTGCCAGTAGCCCGGGAGCAAACTCCTACGAGCAGTACTTC.

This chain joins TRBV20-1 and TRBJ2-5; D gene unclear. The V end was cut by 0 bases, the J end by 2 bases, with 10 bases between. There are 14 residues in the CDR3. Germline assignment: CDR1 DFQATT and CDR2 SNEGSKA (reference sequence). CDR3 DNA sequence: TGCAGTGCTAGAGATCGGCGGCAACAAGAGACCCAGTACTTC. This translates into CSARDRRQQETQYF.

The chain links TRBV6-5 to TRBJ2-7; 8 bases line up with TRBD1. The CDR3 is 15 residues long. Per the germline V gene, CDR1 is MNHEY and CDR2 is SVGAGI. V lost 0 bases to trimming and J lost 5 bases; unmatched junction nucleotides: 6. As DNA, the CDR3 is TGTGCCAGCAGTTACTCGGAACAGGGGGTCGACGAGCAGTACTTC. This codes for CASSYSEQGVDEQYF.

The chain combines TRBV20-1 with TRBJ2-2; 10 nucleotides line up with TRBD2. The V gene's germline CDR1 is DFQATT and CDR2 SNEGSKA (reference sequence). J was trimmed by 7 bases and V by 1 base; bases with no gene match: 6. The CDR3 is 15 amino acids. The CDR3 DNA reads TGCAGTGCTAGAGGCGTAGCGGGAGGTCACGGGGAGCTGTTTTTT. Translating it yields CSARGVAGGHGELFF.

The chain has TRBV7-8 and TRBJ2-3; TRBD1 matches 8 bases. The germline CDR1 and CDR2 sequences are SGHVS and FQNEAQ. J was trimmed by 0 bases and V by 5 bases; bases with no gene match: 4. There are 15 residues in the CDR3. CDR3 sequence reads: CASSPRQGSTDTQYF. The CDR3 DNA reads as TGTGCCAGCAGCCCGAGACAGGGGAGCACAGATACGCAGTATTTT. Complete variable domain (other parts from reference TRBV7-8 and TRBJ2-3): GAGVSQSPRYKVAKRGQDVALRCDPISGHVSLFWYQQALGQGPEFLTYFQNEAQLDKSGLPSDRFFAERPEGSVSTLKIQRTQQEDSAVYLCASSPRQGSTDTQYFGPGTRLTVL.

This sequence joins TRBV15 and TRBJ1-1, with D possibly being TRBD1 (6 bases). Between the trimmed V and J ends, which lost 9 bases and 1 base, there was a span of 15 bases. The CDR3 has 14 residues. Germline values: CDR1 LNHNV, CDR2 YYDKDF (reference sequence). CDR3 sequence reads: CATRTVPKNTEAFF. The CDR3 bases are TGTGCCACGAGGACAGTACCCAAGAACACTGAAGCTTTCTTT.

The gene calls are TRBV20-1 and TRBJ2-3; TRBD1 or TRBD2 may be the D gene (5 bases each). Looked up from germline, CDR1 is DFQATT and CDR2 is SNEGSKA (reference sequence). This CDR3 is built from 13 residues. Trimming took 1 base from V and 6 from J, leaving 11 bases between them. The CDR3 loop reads CSARGGLPDTQYF. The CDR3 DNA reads TGCAGTGCTAGAGGGGGGTTGCCCGATACGCAGTATTTT.

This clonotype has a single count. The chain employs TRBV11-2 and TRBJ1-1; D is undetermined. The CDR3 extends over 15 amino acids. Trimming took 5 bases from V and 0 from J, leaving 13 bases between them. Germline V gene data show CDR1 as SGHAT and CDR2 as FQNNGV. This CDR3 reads CASSDGRLMNTEAFF. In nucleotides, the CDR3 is TGTGCCAGCAGCGATGGACGGTTAATGAACACTGAAGCTTTCTTT.

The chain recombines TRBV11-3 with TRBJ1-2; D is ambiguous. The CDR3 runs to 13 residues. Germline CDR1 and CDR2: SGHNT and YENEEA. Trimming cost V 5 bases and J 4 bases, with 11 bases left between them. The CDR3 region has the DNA TGTGCCAGCAGCGTCAAGGGCATCTATGGCTACACCTTC. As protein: CASSVKGIYGYTF.

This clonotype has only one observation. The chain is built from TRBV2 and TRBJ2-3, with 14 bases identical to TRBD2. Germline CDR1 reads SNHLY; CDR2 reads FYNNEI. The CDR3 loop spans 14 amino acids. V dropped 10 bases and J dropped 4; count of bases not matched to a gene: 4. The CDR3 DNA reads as TGTGCCACCCGACTAGCGGGAGGGCCAGATACGCAGTATTTT. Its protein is CATRLAGGPDTQYF.

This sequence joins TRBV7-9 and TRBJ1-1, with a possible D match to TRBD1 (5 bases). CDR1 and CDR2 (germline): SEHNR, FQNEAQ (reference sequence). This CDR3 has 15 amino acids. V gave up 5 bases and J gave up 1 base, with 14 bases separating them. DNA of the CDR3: TGTGCCAGCAGCCCCCCCCGGCAGGGGAACACTGAAGCTTTCTTT. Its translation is CASSPPRQGNTEAFF. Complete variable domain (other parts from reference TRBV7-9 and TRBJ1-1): DTGVSQNPRHKITKRGQNVTFRCDPISEHNRLYWYRQTLGQGPEFLTYFQNEAQLEKSRLLSDRFSAERPKGSFSTLEIQRTEQGDSAMYLCASSPPRQGNTEAFFGQGTRLTVV.

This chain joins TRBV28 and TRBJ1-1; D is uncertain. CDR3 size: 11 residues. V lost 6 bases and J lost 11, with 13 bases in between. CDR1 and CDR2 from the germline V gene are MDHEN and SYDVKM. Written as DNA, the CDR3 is TGTGCCAGCAGCCCGGACGAAAAGGCTTTCTTT. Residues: CASSPDEKAFF. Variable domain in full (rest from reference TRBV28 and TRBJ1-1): DVKVTQSSRYLVKRTGEKVFLECVQDMDHENMFWYRQDPGLGLRLIYFSYDVKMKEKGDIPEGYSVSREKKERFSLILESASTNQTSMYLCASSPDEKAFFGQGTRLTVV.

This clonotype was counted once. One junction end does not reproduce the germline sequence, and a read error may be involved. Here the CDR3 reads CSVVGSQSLF. DNA for the CDR3: TGCAGCGTTGTGGGGAGCCAATCTCTATTC. The chain recombines TRBV29-1 with TRBJ1-2, with unresolved D. There are 10 residues in the CDR3. Germline lookup yields CDR1 SQVTM and CDR2 ANQGSEA.

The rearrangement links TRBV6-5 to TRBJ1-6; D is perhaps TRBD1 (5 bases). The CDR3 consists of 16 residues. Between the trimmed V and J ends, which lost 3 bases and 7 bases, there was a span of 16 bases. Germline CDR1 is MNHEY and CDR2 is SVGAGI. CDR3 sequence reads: CASSYSPGGRNSPLHF. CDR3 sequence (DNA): TGTGCCAGCAGTTATTCCCCCGGGGGGAGGAATTCACCCCTCCACTTT.

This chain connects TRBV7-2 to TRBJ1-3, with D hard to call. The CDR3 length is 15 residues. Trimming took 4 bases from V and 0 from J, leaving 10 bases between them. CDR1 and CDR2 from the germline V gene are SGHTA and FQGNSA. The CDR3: CASSSPRGSGNTIYF. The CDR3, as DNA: TGTGCCAGCAGCTCCCCGCGTGGCTCTGGAAACACCATATATTTT.

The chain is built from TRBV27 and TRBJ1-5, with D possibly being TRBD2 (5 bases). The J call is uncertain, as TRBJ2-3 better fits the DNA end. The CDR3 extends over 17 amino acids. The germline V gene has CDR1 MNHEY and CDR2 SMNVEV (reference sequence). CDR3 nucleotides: TGTGCCAGCAGTCGGAGGATCCCCCGGGTCTTCAATCAGCCCCAGTATTTT. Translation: CASSRRIPRVFNQPQYF.

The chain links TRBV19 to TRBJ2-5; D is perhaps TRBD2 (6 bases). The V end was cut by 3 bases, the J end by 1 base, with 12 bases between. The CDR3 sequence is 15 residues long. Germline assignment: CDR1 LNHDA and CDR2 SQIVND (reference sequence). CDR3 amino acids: CASSISAGRQETQYF. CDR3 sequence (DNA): TGTGCCAGTAGTATTTCAGCGGGCCGCCAAGAGACCCAGTACTTC.

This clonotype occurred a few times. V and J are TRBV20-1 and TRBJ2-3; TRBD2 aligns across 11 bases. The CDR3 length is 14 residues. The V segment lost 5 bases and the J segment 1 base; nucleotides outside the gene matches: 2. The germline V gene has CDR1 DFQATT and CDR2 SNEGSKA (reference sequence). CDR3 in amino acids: CSALGLAGTDTQYF. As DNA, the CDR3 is TGCAGTGCTTTGGGACTAGCGGGCACAGATACGCAGTATTTT.

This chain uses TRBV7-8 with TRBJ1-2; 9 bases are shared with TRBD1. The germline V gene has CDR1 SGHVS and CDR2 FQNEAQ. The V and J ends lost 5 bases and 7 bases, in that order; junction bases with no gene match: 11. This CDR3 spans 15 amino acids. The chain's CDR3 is CASSTHRGPLGGYTF. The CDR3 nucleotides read TGTGCCAGCAGCACCCACAGGGGGCCCCTGGGTGGCTACACCTTC.

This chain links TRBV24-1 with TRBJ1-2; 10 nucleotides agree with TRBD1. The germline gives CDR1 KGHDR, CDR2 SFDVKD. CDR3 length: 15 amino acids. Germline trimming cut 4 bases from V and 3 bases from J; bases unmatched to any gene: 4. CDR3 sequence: CATSDPTGGYYGYTF. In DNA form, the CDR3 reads TGTGCCACCAGTGACCCGACAGGGGGCTACTATGGCTACACCTTC.

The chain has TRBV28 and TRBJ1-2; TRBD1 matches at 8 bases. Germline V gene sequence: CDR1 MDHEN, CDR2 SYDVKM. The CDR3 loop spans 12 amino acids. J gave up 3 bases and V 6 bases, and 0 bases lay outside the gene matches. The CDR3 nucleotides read TGTGCCAGCAGGGGACAGGACTATGGCTACACCTTC. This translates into CASRGQDYGYTF.

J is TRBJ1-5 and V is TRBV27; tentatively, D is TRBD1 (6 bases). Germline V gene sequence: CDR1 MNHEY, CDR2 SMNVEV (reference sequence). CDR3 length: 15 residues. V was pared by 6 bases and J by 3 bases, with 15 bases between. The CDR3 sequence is CASSPDSRTNQPQHF. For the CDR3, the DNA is TGTGCCAGCAGCCCGGACAGCCGCACCAATCAGCCCCAGCATTTT.

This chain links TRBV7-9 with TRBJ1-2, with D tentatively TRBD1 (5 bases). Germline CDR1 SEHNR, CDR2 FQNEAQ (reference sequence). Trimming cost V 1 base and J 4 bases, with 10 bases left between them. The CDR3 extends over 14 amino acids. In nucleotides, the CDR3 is TGTGCCAGCAGCTTAGAAGGGGCAGTCTATGGCTACACCTTC. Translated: CASSLEGAVYGYTF. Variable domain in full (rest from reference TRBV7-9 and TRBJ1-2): DTGVSQNPRHKITKRGQNVTFRCDPISEHNRLYWYRQTLGQGPEFLTYFQNEAQLEKSRLLSDRFSAERPKGSFSTLEIQRTEQGDSAMYLCASSLEGAVYGYTFGSGTRLTVV.

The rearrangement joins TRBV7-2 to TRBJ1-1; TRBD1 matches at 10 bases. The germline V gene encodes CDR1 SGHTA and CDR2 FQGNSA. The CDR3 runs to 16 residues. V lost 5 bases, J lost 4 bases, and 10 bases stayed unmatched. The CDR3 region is CASSQTGGAPPTEAFF. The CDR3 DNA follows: TGTGCCAGCAGCCAGACAGGGGGCGCCCCCCCCACTGAAGCTTTCTTT.

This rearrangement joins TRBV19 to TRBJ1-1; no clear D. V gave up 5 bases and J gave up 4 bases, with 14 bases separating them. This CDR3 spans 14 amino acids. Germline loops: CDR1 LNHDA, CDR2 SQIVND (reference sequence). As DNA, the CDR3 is TGTGCCAGTAGTGGAGAGGTGTTCAGCACTGAAGCTTTCTTT. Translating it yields CASSGEVFSTEAFF.

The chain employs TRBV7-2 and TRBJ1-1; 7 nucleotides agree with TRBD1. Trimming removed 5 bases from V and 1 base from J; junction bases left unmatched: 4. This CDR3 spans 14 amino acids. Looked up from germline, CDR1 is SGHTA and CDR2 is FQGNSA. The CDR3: CASSRGGSNTEAFF. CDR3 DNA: TGTGCCAGCAGCCGAGGGGGCTCGAACACTGAAGCTTTCTTT.